The 5 T cell receptor beta chains presented below share a single source sample, sequenced in a study of blood T cell repertoires in COVID-19. The data were produced by immunoSEQ multiplex PCR, yet TCRdb's version contains in-frame clones alone and is incomplete. The table shows fewer than 200,000 clones, with 75% to 85% occurring only once. The specimen sequenced was peripheral blood. Every receptor here comes from a woman aged 40-49 years with COVID-19, enrolled during active disease.

This sequence joins TRBV7-6 and TRBJ2-2, with TRBD2 as a possible D gene (5 bases). The CDR3 spans 12 residues. In germline, CDR1 is SGHVS, CDR2 FNYEAQ. Trimming shortened V by 10 bases and J by 6 bases, and 12 bases separated the two germline ends. CDR3 sequence: CATTGSPGELFF. The CDR3 DNA is TGTGCCACTACGGGGAGTCCCGGGGAGCTGTTTTTT.

The V gene is TRBV27, the J gene TRBJ2-3; 7 positions agree with TRBD1. The CDR3 is 17 amino acids. Germline V CDR1 and CDR2: MNHEY, SMNVEV (reference sequence). J was trimmed by 3 bases and V by 6 bases; bases with no gene match: 15. The CDR3 bases are TGTGCCAGCAGATCCTGGACAGCTTCAGGGGGAACAGATACGCAGTATTTT. This encodes CASRSWTASGGTDTQYF.

The chain employs TRBV18 and TRBJ2-7; the D gene is possibly TRBD1 (5 bases). Germline CDR1 reads KGHSH; CDR2 reads LQKENI. This CDR3 spans 14 amino acids. The germline V and J ends were trimmed by 2 bases and 2 bases, with 10 bases remaining between them. The DNA for the CDR3 is TGTGCCAGCTCACCATCCGACAGAGCCTACGAGCAGTACGTC. This encodes CASSPSDRAYEQYV.

This clone was recorded a few times. The chain uses TRBV5-6 and TRBJ2-2; possibly TRBD1 for D (5 bases). CDR3 length equals 15 residues. With 4 bases removed from V and 4 bases from J, the gap between germline ends came to 14 bases. Germline CDR1 and CDR2: SGHDT and YYEEEE. CDR3 coding DNA: TGTGCCAGCAGCCCGCAGGGTTGGGGCACCGGGGAGCTGTTTTTT. Amino acid sequence: CASSPQGWGTGELFF.

The chain recombines TRBV5-1 with TRBJ2-5; 13 bases map to TRBD2. CDR1 is SGHRS and CDR2 is YFSETQ in the germline V gene. The V gene end was trimmed by 4 bases and the J gene end by 4 bases; junction bases not matched to a gene: 7. The CDR3 is 16 amino acids. CDR3 sequence reads: CASSSGLAGEGETQYF. DNA for the CDR3: TGCGCCAGCAGCAGTGGACTAGCGGGGGAGGGAGAGACCCAGTACTTC.